The clone carrying this T cell receptor beta chain has a handful of counts. The data belong to a study of CD8+ T cells in alopecia areata. Sequencing used cDNA as its template, made by extracting RNA and reverse transcribing it. Assay used: immunoSEQ multiplex PCR; TCRdb lists only in-frame clones, some missing. Here the sample spans approximately 130,000 clones, about 50% being singletons. The CDR3 spans 14 residues. The germline V gene has CDR1 SNHLY and CDR2 FYNNEI. Trimming cost V 3 bases and J 0 bases, with 8 bases left between them. The rearrangement joins TRBV2 to TRBJ2-5, with D unclear. The clonotype was recovered from a human donor with alopecia areata. The sample taken for sequencing was NKG2D-low CD8+ T cells sorted from blood. The CDR3 coding sequence is TGTGCCAGCAGTGAGAAGGCGTACCAAGAGACCCAGTACTTC. Translated: CASSEKAYQETQYF.